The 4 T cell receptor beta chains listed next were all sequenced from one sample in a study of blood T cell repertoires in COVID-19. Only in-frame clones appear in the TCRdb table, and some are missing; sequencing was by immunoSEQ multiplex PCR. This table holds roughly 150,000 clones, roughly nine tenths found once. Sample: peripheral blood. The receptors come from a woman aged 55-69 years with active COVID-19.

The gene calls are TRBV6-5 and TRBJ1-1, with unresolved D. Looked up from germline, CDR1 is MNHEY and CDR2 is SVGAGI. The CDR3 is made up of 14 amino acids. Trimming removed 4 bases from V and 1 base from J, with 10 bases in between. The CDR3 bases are TGTGCCAGCAGTTTTCTATCGGGGAACACTGAAGCTTTCTTT. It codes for CASSFLSGNTEAFF.

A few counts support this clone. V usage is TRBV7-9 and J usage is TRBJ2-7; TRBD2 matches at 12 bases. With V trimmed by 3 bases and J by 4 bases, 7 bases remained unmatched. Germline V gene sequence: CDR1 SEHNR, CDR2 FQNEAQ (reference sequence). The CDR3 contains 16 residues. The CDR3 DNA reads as TGTGCCAGCAGCTTCGCTACTAGCGGGAGGTTATACGAGCAGTACTTC. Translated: CASSFATSGRLYEQYF.

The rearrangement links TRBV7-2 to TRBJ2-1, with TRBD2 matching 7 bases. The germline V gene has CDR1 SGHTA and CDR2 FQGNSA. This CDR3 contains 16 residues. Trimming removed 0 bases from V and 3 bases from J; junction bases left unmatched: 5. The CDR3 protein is CASSLALLAGYNEQFF. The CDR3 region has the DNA TGTGCCAGCAGCTTAGCGCTGTTAGCGGGCTACAATGAGCAGTTCTTC.

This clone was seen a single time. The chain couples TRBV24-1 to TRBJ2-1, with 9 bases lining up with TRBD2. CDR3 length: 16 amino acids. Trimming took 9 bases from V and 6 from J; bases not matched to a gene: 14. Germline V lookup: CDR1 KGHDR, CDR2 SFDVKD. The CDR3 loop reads CATQLGGTSSSNEQFF. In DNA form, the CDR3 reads TGTGCCACCCAGCTTGGAGGGACTAGCAGCTCCAATGAGCAGTTCTTC.